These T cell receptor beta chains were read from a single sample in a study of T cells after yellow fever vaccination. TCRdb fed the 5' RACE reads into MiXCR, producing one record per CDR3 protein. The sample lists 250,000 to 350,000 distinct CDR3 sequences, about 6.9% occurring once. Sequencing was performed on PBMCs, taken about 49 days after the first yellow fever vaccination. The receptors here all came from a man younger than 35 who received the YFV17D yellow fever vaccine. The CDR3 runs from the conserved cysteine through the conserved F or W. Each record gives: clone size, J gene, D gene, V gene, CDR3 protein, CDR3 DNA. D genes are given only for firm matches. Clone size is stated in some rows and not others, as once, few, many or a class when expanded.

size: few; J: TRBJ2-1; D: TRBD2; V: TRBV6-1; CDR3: CASSERGAGPYYNEQFF; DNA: TGTGCCAGCAGTGAACGTGGAGCGGGGCCGTACTACAATGAGCAGTTCTTC
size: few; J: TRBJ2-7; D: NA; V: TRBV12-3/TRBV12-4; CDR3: CASSWARNNEQYF; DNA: TGTGCCAGCAGTTGGGCGAGGAACAACGAGCAGTACTTC
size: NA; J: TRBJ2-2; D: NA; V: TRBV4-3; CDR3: CASSQVFTQNTGELFF; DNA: TGCGCCAGCAGCCAAGTTTTCACACAGAACACCGGGGAGCTGTTTTTT
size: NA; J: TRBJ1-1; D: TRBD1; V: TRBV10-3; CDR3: CAIQGARNTEAFF; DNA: TGTGCCATTCAGGGGGCCCGAAACACTGAAGCTTTCTTT
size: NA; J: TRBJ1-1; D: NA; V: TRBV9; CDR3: CASSVVPEGEAFF; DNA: TGTGCCAGCAGCGTAGTCCCGGAAGGGGAAGCTTTCTTT
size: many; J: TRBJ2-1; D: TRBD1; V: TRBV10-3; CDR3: CAITAGQGADEQFF; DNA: TGTGCCATCACTGCGGGACAGGGGGCGGATGAGCAGTTCTTC
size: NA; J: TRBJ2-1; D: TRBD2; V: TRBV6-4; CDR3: CASSDTSGGANEQFF; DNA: TGTGCCAGCAGTGACACTAGCGGGGGGGCCAATGAGCAGTTCTTC
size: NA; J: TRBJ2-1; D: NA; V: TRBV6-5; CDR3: CASSLRRADEQFF; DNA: TGTGCCAGCAGTCTACGGAGGGCGGATGAGCAGTTCTTC
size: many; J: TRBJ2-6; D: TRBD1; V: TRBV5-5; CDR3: CASSFTGGPGANVLTF; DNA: TGTGCCAGCAGTTTTACAGGGGGGCCTGGGGCCAACGTCCTGACTTTC
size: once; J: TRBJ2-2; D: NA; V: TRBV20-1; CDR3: CIWSQAALGLVELSF; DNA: TGCATCTGGAGCCAGGCAGCTCTGGGGTTGGTGGAGCTGTCTTTT
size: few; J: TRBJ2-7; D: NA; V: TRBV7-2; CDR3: CASSFQARSSYEQYF; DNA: TGTGCCAGCAGCTTCCAAGCAAGGAGCTCCTACGAGCAGTACTTC
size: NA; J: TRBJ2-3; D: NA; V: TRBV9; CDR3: CASSPGSMQYF; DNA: TGTGCCAGCAGCCCGGGGAGTATGCAGTATTTT
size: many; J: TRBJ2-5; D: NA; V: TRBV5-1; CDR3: CASSLGSPTGAGETQYF; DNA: TGCGCCAGCAGCTTGGGGTCCCCAACGGGGGCTGGGGAGACCCAGTACTTC
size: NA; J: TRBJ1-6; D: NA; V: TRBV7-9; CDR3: CASSPQGQPGSPLHF; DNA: TGTGCCAGCAGCCCACAGGGACAACCCGGCTCACCCCTCCACTTT
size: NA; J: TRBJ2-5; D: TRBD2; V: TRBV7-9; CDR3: CASRPTSGGGETQYF; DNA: TGTGCCAGCAGACCGACTAGCGGGGGTGGAGAGACCCAGTACTTC
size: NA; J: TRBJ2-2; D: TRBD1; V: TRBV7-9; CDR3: CASSSGQGPGELFF; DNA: TGTGCCAGCAGCTCAGGACAGGGGCCCGGGGAGCTGTTTTTT
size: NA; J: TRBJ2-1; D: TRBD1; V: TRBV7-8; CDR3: CASSGTWQGADEQFF; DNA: TGTGCCAGCAGCGGTACCTGGCAGGGGGCGGATGAGCAGTTCTTC
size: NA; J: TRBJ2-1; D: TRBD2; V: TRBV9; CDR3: CASSPSSSGGYNEQFF; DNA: TGTGCCAGCAGCCCTAGTTCTAGCGGGGGTTACAATGAGCAGTTCTTC
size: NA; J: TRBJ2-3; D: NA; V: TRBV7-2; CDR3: CASSLMVVGADTQYF; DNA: TGTGCCAGCAGCTTAATGGTTGTGGGGGCAGATACGCAGTATTTT
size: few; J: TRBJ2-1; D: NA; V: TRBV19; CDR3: CASSTGVGSEQFF; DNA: TGTGCCAGTAGTACCGGAGTGGGCAGTGAGCAGTTCTTC
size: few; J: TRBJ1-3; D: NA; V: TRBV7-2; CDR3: CASSPGPLGNTIYF; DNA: TGTGCCAGCAGCCCCGGCCCACTCGGGAACACCATATATTTT
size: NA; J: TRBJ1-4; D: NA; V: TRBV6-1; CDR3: CASSEAVWTLEKLFF; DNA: TGTGCCAGCAGTGAAGCGGTATGGACCTTGGAAAAACTGTTTTTT
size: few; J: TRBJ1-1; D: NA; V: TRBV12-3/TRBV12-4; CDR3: CASRVSGLNTEAFF; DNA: TGTGCCAGCAGGGTCTCAGGGCTGAACACTGAAGCTTTCTTT
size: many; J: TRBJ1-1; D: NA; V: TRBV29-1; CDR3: CSVGFTGIGNTEAFF; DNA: TGCAGCGTTGGATTTACAGGGATAGGGAACACTGAAGCTTTCTTT
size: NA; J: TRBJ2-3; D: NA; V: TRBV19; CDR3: CASSISHTDTQYF; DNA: TGTGCCAGTAGTATTTCCCACACAGATACGCAGTATTTT
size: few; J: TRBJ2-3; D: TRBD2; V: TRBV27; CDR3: CASSKTSGGFTDTQYF; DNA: TGTGCCAGCAGTAAGACTAGCGGGGGGTTCACAGATACGCAGTATTTT
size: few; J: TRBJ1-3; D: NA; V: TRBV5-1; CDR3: CASTEGRSGNTIYF; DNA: TGCGCCAGCACTGAGGGGCGCTCTGGAAACACCATATATTTT
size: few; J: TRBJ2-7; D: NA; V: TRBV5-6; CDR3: CASSFLSSSYEQYF; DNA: TGTGCCAGCAGCTTTCTCTCCAGCTCCTACGAGCAGTACTTC
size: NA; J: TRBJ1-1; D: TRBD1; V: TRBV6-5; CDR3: CASSSSGQGAHTEAFF; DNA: TGTGCCAGCAGCTCCTCGGGCCAGGGGGCTCACACTGAAGCTTTCTTT
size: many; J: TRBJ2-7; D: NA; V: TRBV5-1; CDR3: CASSYPGDEQYF; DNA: TGCGCCAGCAGCTATCCAGGGGACGAGCAGTACTTC
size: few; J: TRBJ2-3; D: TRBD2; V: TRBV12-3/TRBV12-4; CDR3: CASSYLAGADPDTQYF; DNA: TGTGCCAGCAGCTATCTAGCGGGGGCGGACCCAGATACGCAGTATTTT
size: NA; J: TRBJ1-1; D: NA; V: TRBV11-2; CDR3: CASSSSREGVEAFF; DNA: TGTGCCAGCAGCTCATCAAGAGAAGGGGTCGAAGCTTTCTTT
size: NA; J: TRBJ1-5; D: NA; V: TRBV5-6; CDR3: CASSLSGINQPQHF; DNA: TGTGCCAGCAGCTTGTCGGGGATCAATCAGCCCCAGCATTTT
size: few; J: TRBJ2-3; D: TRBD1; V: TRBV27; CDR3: CASSFLSLPPTGVYTQYF; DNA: TGTGCCAGCAGTTTCCTCTCTCTGCCCCCGACAGGGGTTTATACGCAGTATTTT
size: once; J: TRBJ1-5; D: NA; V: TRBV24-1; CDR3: CATSGSGVTHQPQHF; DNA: TGTGCCACCAGTGGGTCAGGGGTGACGCATCAGCCCCAGCATTTT
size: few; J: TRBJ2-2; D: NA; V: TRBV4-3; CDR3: CASSQELTWGWGGELFF; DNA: TGCGCCAGCAGCCAAGAGCTGACATGGGGCTGGGGCGGGGAGCTGTTTTTT
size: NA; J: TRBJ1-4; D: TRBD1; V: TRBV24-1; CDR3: CATSDPGQGSDEKLFF; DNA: TGTGCCACCAGTGACCCGGGACAGGGTTCAGATGAAAAACTGTTTTTT
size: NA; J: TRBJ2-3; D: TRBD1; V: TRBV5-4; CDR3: CASSSPGQPTDTQYF; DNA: TGTGCCAGCAGCTCTCCGGGACAGCCTACAGATACGCAGTATTTT
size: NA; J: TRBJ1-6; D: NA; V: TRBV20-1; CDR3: CSAPPTSRGNSPLHF; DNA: TGCAGTGCTCCACCCACATCCAGGGGTAATTCACCCCTCCACTTT